The T cell receptor beta chain under discussion was sequenced for a study of T cells in Graves' hyperthyroidism and ophthalmopathy. About the study: Once the initial diagnosis was made, peripheral blood was obtained before any treatment.

RNA transcripts provided the source from which TCR beta CDR3 regions were amplified. With the HTBI primer set, the TCR CDR3 went through a first round of RT-PCR. From the multiplex PCR reads, TCRdb called clonotypes with MiXCR, one entry per CDR3 protein. The sample yields nearly 110,000 distinct CDR3 sequences, approximately 15% seen once. This clonotype occurred many times. If no ophthalmopathy progression occurred within 18 months, Graves' hyperthyroidism was stable. Together with thyroid ultrasound, orbital computed tomography, serum thyroxine and TRAb, clinical symptoms were used for diagnoses. Germline V CDR1 and CDR2: SGHNT, YYREEE (reference sequence). Germline trimming cut 2 bases from V and 1 base from J; bases unmatched to any gene: 3. This CDR3 is built from 16 residues.

The sequencing input was blood. This TCR derives from a woman between 45 and 65 years old with Graves' hyperthyroidism. The chain couples TRBV5-4 to TRBJ1-3; 10 bases line up with TRBD1. DNA of the CDR3: TGTGCCAGCAGCTTTCGGGACAGGGGTTCTGGAAACACCATATATTTT. Amino acids: CASSFRDRGSGNTIYF.